This T cell receptor (beta chain) was identified during a study of blood T cell repertoires in COVID-19. Trimming pared 4 bases from V and 7 bases from J, leaving 15 bases between. The CDR3 is 14 residues long. The germline V gene encodes CDR1 SGHDT and CDR2 YYEEEE. Sequencing was performed with immunoSEQ multiplex PCR; in TCRdb, only in-frame clones are kept and a portion is missing. The table lists 300,000 or so clones, approximately 90% of them singletons. This sequence originates from a middle-aged woman with acute or convalescent COVID-19. Sequenced: peripheral blood. The chain couples TRBV5-6 to TRBJ1-5; tentative D call: TRBD1 (5 bases). The CDR3 nucleotides are TGTGCCAGCAGCCCGGCTGGGGCTGGACAGCCCCAGCATTTT. Protein product: CASSPAGAGQPQHF. The complete variable domain, with remaining parts taken from reference TRBV5-6 and TRBJ1-5, reads DAGVTQSPTHLIKTRGQQVTLRCSPKSGHDTVSWYQQALGQGPQFIFQYYEEEERQRGNFPDRFSGHQFPNYSSELNVNALLLGDSALYLCASSPAGAGQPQHFGDGTRLSIL.